This TCR beta chain appears in the sequencing data of a study of graft-versus-host responses after intestinal transplantation. Study context: Anti-thymocyte globulin induction was given to all recipients, followed by tacrolimus and steroids for 2 to 3 years. Study results and caveats: Detected in recipient marrow were GvH clones, some of which were first observed in ileum or blood. Graft-donor T cell macrochimerism in patients accompanied high graft-versus-host to host-versus-graft clonal ratios in allografts.

Trimming took 1 base from V and 0 from J, leaving 16 bases between them. Germline V lookup: CDR1 SGHTA, CDR2 FQGNSA. The CDR3 sequence is 17 residues long. Concerning this clone: Its antigen is as yet unknown.

Assay: immunoSEQ multiplex PCR; the TCRdb copy retains only in-frame clones and omits some. The sample has 23,000 or so clones; roughly 82% are singletons. J is TRBJ2-7 and V is TRBV7-2, with TRBD2 as a possible D gene (6 bases). This specimen consisted of unstimulated CD8+ T cells sorted from spleen or lymph node cells, obtained before transplant. The source of this sequence is a human donor who was the organ donor for an intestinal transplant. Written as DNA, the CDR3 is TGTGCCAGCAGCTTAGAGGAGGGTTGGGGGAACTCCTACGAGCAGTACTTC. Translation: CASSLEEGWGNSYEQYF.